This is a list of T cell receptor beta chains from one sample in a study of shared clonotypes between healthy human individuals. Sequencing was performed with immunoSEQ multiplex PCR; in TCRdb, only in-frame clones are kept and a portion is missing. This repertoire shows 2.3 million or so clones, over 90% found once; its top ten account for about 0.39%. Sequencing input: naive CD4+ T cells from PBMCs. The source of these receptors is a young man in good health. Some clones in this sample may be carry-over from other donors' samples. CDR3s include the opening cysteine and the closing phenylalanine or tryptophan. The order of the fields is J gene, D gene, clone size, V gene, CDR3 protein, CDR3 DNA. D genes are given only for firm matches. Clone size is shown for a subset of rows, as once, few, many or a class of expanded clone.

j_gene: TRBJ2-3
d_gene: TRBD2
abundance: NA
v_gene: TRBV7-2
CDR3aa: CASREFTGGTDTQYF
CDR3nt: TGTGCCAGCAGAGAATTCACGGGAGGTACAGATACGCAGTATTTT

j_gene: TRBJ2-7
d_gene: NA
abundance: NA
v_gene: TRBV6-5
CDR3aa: CASSYLPGHSYEQYF
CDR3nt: TGTGCCAGCAGTTACTTACCGGGACACAGTTACGAGCAGTACTTC

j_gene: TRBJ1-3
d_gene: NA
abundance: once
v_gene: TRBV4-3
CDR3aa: CASSQDGLGSGNTIYF
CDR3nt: TGCGCCAGCAGCCAAGACGGTCTCGGATCTGGAAACACCATATATTTT

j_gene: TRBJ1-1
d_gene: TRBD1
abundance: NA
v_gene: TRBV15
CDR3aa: CATSRGGGQPRMNTEAFF
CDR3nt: TGTGCCACCAGCAGAGGGGGGGGACAGCCTCGGATGAACACTGAAGCTTTCTTT

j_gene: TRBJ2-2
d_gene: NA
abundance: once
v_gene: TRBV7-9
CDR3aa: CASSLAGRGRNTGELFF
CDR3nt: TGTGCCAGCAGCTTAGCCGGACGGGGGAGGAACACCGGGGAGCTGTTTTTT

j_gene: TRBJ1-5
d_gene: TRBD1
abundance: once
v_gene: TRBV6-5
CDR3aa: CASSYSRTGGQPQHF
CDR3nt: TGTGCCAGCAGTTACTCCCGGACAGGGGGCCAGCCCCAGCATTTT

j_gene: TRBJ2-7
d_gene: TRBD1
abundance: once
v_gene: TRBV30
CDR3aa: CAWNRGSYEQYF
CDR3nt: TGTGCCTGGAACAGGGGTTCCTACGAGCAGTACTTC

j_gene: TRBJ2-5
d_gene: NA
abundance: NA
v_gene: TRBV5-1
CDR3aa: CASSLGASQETQYF
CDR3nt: TGCGCCAGCAGCCTGGGGGCGAGCCAAGAGACCCAGTACTTC

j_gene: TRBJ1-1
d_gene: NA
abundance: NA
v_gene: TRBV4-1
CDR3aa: CASSQPLSFRAFF
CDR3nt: TGCGCCAGCAGCCAACCCCTCAGCTTCCGGGCTTTCTTT

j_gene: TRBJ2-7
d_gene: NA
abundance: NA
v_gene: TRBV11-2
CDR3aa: CASSLGGTSSVNSYEQYF
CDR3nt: TGTGCCAGCAGCTTAGGGGGGACATCCTCAGTCAATTCCTACGAGCAGTACTTC

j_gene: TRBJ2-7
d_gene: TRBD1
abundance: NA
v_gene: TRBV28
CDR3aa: CASSLRQGAPRQYF
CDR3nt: TGTGCCAGCAGTTTGAGGCAGGGGGCGCCCCGGCAGTACTTC

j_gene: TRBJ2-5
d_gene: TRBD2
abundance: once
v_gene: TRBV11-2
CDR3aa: CASSFAGGETQYF
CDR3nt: TGTGCCAGCAGCTTTGCGGGGGGTGAGACCCAGTACTTC

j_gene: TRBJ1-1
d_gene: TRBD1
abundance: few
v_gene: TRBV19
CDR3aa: CASSRRDRGLTEAFF
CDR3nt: TGTGCCAGTAGTAGGCGGGACAGGGGCCTCACTGAAGCTTTCTTT

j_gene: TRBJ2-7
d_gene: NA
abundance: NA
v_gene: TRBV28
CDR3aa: CASSVDRLDEQYF
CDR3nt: TGTGCCAGCAGTGTTGACAGGTTGGACGAGCAGTACTTC

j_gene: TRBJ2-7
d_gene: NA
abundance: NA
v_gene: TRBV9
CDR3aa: CASSVEAVALREQYF
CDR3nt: TGTGCCAGCAGCGTGGAGGCGGTTGCCCTTCGGGAGCAGTACTTC

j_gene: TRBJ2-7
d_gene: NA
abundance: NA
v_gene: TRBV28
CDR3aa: CASSPGLTGAYEQYF
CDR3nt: TGTGCCAGCAGCCCCGGACTCACAGGAGCCTACGAGCAGTACTTC

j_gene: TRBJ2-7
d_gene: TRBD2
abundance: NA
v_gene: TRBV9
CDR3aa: CASSASGKPYEQYF
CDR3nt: TGTGCCAGCAGCGCGAGCGGGAAACCCTACGAGCAGTACTTC

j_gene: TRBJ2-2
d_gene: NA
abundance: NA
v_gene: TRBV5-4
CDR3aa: CASSLETTTGELFF
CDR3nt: TGTGCCAGCAGCTTGGAGACGACGACCGGGGAGCTGTTTTTT

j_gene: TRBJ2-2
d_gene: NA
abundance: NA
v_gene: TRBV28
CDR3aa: CASNSPRGANGELFF
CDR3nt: TGTGCCAGCAACTCACCGAGGGGGGCCAACGGGGAGCTGTTTTTT

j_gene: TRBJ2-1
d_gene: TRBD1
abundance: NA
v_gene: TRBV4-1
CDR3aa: CASSPQTGGEEMNEQFF
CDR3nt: TGCGCCAGCAGCCCCCAAACAGGGGGCGAGGAGATGAATGAGCAGTTCTTC

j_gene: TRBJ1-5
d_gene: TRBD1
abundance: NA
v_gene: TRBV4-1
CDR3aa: CASSQGRDRGLQPQHF
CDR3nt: TGCGCCAGCAGCCAAGGTCGGGACAGGGGGCTTCAGCCCCAGCATTTT

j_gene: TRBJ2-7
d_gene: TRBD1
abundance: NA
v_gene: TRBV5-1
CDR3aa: CASSSRTGGDYEQYF
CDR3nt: TGCGCCAGCAGCTCAAGGACAGGGGGAGACTACGAGCAGTACTTC

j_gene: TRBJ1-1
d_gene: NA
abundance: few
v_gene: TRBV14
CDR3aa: CASSQQTNTEAFF
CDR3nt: TGTGCCAGCAGCCAGCAAACGAACACTGAAGCTTTCTTT

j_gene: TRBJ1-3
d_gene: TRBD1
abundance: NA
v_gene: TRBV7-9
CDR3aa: CASSLQGVGGNTIYF
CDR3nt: TGTGCCAGCAGCTTACAGGGGGTAGGCGGAAACACCATATATTTT

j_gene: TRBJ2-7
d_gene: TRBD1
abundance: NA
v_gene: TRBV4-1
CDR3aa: CASSLTGDGPLYEQYF
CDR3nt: TGCGCCAGCAGCCTTACAGGGGACGGGCCGCTGTACGAGCAGTACTTC

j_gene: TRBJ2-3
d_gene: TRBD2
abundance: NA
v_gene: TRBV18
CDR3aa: CASSSVAGVGTDTQYF
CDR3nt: TGTGCCAGCTCATCCGTGGCGGGAGTCGGGACAGATACGCAGTATTTT

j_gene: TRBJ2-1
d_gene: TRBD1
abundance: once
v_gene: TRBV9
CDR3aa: CASSARGRGLESYNEQFF
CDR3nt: TGTGCCAGCAGCGCCAGGGGCAGGGGGCTAGAGTCCTACAATGAGCAGTTCTTC

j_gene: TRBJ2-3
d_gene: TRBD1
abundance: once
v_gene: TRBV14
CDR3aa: CASSHPGGSSDTQYF
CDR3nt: TGTGCCAGCAGCCACCCAGGGGGCTCGTCAGATACGCAGTATTTT

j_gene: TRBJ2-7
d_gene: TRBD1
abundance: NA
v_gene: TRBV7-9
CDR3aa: CASSEQGANSYEQYF
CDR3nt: TGTGCCAGCAGCGAACAGGGGGCTAACTCCTACGAGCAGTACTTC